The sequence of this TCR beta chain was determined in a study of cytomegalovirus exposure and HLA in healthy donors. The PCR employed 60 Vbeta primers together with 13 Jbeta primers. Clones were read by immunoSEQ multiplex PCR, and TCRdb kept only the in-frame ones, dropping some. The sample yields 90,000 to 120,000 clones, roughly four fifths seen once. Trimming removed 4 bases at V and 3 bases at J, with 12 bases between. The length of the CDR3 is 15 residues. From germline, CDR1 is MNHNS and CDR2 SASEGT. Sequences were obtained from PBMCs. The chain links TRBV6-1 to TRBJ2-2; D is possibly TRBD1 (5 bases). The sequence was obtained from a male donor in good health and CMV-seropositive. DNA of the CDR3: TGTGCCAGCAGTGTAGGGCAGGGTTACACCGGGGAGCTGTTTTTT. Amino acids: CASSVGQGYTGELFF.